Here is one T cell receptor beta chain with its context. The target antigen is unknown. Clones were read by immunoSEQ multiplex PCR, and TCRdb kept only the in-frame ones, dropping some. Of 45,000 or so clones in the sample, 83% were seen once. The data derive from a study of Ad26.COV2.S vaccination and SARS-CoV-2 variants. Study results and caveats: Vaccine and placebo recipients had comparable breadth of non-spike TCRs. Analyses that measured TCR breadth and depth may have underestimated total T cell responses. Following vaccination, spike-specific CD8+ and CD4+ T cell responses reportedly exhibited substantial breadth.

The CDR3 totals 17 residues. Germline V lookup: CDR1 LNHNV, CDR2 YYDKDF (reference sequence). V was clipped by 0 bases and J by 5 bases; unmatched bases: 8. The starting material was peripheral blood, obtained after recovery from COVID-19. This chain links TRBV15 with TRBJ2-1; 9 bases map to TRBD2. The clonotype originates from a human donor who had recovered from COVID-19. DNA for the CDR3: TGTGCCACCAGCAGAGACTCCGGACTAGCGCCTAACAATGAGCAGTTCTTC. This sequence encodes CATSRDSGLAPNNEQFF.